These 26 T cell receptor beta chains originate from one sample sequenced in a study of cytomegalovirus exposure and HLA in healthy donors. Data came from immunoSEQ multiplex PCR; TCRdb stores just in-frame clones and leaves some out. The table shows approximately 230,000 clones, with about 90% occurring only once. The sequenced sample consisted of PBMCs. These receptors were obtained from a young man in good health and CMV-seropositive.

This clone was picked up one time. The chain joins TRBV7-3 to TRBJ2-5; the match to TRBD2 covers 15 bases. Trimming took 3 bases from V and 6 from J; bases not matched to a gene: 5. Germline CDR1 and CDR2: SGHTA and FQGTGA. The CDR3 has 16 residues. This chain's CDR3 is CASSFGLAGGMQTQYF. CDR3 DNA: TGTGCCAGCAGCTTCGGACTAGCGGGAGGGATGCAGACCCAGTACTTC.

This clone occurred once. J is TRBJ2-7 and V is TRBV10-3; the match to TRBD1 covers 8 bases. The germline gives CDR1 ENHRY, CDR2 SYGVKD. The CDR3 has 17 amino acids. V was pared by 2 bases and J by 5 bases, with 14 bases of the junction left unmatched. The CDR3 region is CAISEAPFGQGAHEQYF. The DNA for the CDR3 is TGTGCCATCAGTGAGGCCCCTTTCGGACAGGGCGCCCACGAGCAGTACTTC.

This clone came up a few times. This chain connects TRBV4-2 to TRBJ1-2, with a tentative D call TRBD1 (6 bases). The CDR3 contains 14 residues. Trimming took 2 bases from V and 2 from J, leaving 9 bases between them. The V gene's germline CDR1 is LGHNA and CDR2 YNFKEQ. The CDR3 loop reads CASSQITGNYGYTF. CDR3 coding DNA: TGTGCCAGCAGCCAAATCACAGGGAACTATGGCTACACCTTC.

This chain connects TRBV27 to TRBJ2-5; D gene ambiguous. The CDR3 is 14 amino acids. CDR1 and CDR2 (germline): MNHEY, SMNVEV (reference sequence). V was cut by 0 bases and J by 0 bases, with 5 bases left in between. The CDR3 coding sequence is TGTGCCAGCAGTTTATCACAGTACCAAGAGACCCAGTACTTC. It yields the protein CASSLSQYQETQYF.

The rearrangement joins TRBV5-1 to TRBJ2-2, with TRBD2 identical over 7 bases. The CDR3 has 15 residues. The germline V gene encodes CDR1 SGHRS and CDR2 YFSETQ. V gave up 4 bases and J gave up 7 bases; unmatched junction bases: 10. The chain's CDR3 is CASSQRELVIGELFF. The CDR3 DNA reads as TGCGCCAGCAGCCAGCGGGAACTCGTTATCGGGGAGCTGTTTTTT.

This chain links TRBV14 with TRBJ2-7; 8 bases map to TRBD1. The germline CDR1 and CDR2 sequences are SGHDN and FVKESK. J gave up 2 bases and V 4 bases, and 7 bases lay outside the gene matches. This CDR3 has 15 amino acids. CDR3: CASSRWTGLAYEQYF. CDR3 nucleotides: TGTGCCAGCAGCCGATGGACAGGGCTCGCCTACGAGCAGTACTTC.

This clone has just a few counts. The gene calls are TRBV2 and TRBJ2-3, with TRBD1 as a possible D gene (6 bases). This CDR3 contains 15 residues. Germline CDR1 reads SNHLY; CDR2 reads FYNNEI. V was shortened by 7 bases and J by 0 bases, with 14 bases between the two germline ends. The CDR3 loop reads CASTSTGTSTDTQYF. In DNA form, the CDR3 reads TGTGCCAGCACATCGACAGGCACTAGCACAGATACGCAGTATTTT.

V usage is TRBV2 and J usage is TRBJ2-7; TRBD2 is a possible D gene (5 bases). This CDR3 comprises 14 residues. The germline CDR1 and CDR2 sequences are SNHLY and FYNNEI. With 3 bases removed from V and 5 bases from J, the gap between germline ends came to 14 bases. DNA of the CDR3: TGTGCCAGCAGTGATCCGGCGGAGGTCCACGAGCAGTACTTC. It yields the protein CASSDPAEVHEQYF. The full variable domain, rest sourced from reference TRBV2 and TRBJ2-7, is EPEVTQTPSHQVTQMGQEVILRCVPISNHLYFYWYRQILGQKVEFLVSFYNNEISEKSEIFDDQFSVERPDGSNFTLKIRSTKLEDSAMYFCASSDPAEVHEQYFGPGTRLTVT.

The rearrangement joins TRBV30 to TRBJ2-7, with TRBD2 matching 8 bases. The CDR3 is 13 residues long. In germline, CDR1 is GTSNPN, CDR2 SVGIG (reference sequence). V was pared by 1 base and J by 2 bases, with 1 base of the junction left unmatched. CDR3 DNA: TGTGCCTGGAGTGGACTAGCGCCCTACGAGCAGTACTTC. Residues: CAWSGLAPYEQYF.

In DNA form, the CDR3 reads TGTGCCAGCAGCCCGACGGGACAGGGGGCCAACAATGAGCAGTTCTTC. This translates into CASSPTGQGANNEQFF. The genes are TRBV4-2 and TRBJ2-1, with 12 positions matching TRBD1. Looked up from germline, CDR1 is LGHNA and CDR2 is YNFKEQ. V gave up 4 bases and J gave up 5 bases; unmatched junction bases: 6. The CDR3 covers 16 residues.

The chain has TRBV28 and TRBJ1-1; weak D call: TRBD1 (5 bases). V lost 7 bases and J 3 bases, leaving 18 bases between the germline ends. From germline, CDR1 is MDHEN and CDR2 SYDVKM. CDR3 length equals 15 residues. The CDR3, as DNA: TGTGCCAGCACCTCCGGGGGTACGATGTACACTGAAGCTTTCTTT. This sequence encodes CASTSGGTMYTEAFF.

This clone came up once. This chain connects TRBV11-2 to TRBJ2-4; D call uncertain. The CDR3 runs 13 residues. The germline V gene has CDR1 SGHAT and CDR2 FQNNGV. V was shortened by 5 bases and J by 8 bases, with 13 bases between the two germline ends. The CDR3 DNA is TGTGCCAGCAGCCCCAGTGCGCCGTACATTCAGTACTTC. It is translated as CASSPSAPYIQYF.

V and J are TRBV27 and TRBJ1-1; D gene unclear. V was clipped by 6 bases and J by 4 bases, with 12 bases between them. Germline-derived CDR1 and CDR2 are MNHEY and SMNVEV (reference sequence). This CDR3 is 13 amino acids long. CDR3 in DNA: TGTGCCAGCAGCTACGGGTCGGGCACTGAAGCTTTCTTT. Its protein is CASSYGSGTEAFF.

The chain has TRBV28 and TRBJ2-1, with 7 nucleotides matching TRBD2. V was clipped by 5 bases and J by 12 bases; unmatched bases: 10. The CDR3 extends over 13 amino acids. The germline gives CDR1 MDHEN, CDR2 SYDVKM. CDR3 sequence reads: CASSHASGGGQFF. CDR3 sequence (DNA): TGTGCCAGCAGTCACGCATCGGGGGGAGGGCAGTTCTTC.

The chain links TRBV5-1 to TRBJ2-1; a possible D gene is TRBD2 (7 bases). V was cut by 2 bases and J by 9 bases, with 21 bases left in between. Germline V CDR1 and CDR2: SGHRS, YFSETQ. The length of the CDR3 is 16 residues. The CDR3 bases are TGCGCCAGCAGCTTAAGGGCTAGCGGTCAAGGGGGTGAGCAGTTCTTC. It yields the protein CASSLRASGQGGEQFF.

This clone appeared a few times. This chain joins TRBV18 and TRBJ1-1; possibly TRBD1 for D (5 bases). The CDR3 runs 13 residues. CDR1 and CDR2 from the germline V gene are KGHSH and LQKENI. With 9 bases removed from V and 4 bases from J, the gap between germline ends came to 15 bases. Here the CDR3 reads CASSAGEITEAFF. The CDR3 DNA reads TGTGCCAGTTCCGCGGGGGAGATCACTGAAGCTTTCTTT.

This clone was observed a single time. The rearrangement links TRBV6-5 to TRBJ1-2; 7 bases match TRBD1. Trimming at V came to 5 bases and at J to 0 bases, leaving 6 bases not matched to a gene. This CDR3 is 15 amino acids long. The germline V gene has CDR1 MNHEY and CDR2 SVGAGI. The CDR3 sequence: CASSPGQVPNYGYTF. The CDR3 nucleotides are TGTGCCAGCAGTCCCGGACAGGTACCTAACTATGGCTACACCTTC.

The rearrangement joins TRBV10-3 to TRBJ2-1; D might be TRBD1 or TRBD2, each matching 5 bases. Trimming cost V 6 bases and J 4 bases, with 10 bases left between them. The CDR3 runs to 13 residues. Germline values: CDR1 ENHRY, CDR2 SYGVKD. Written as DNA, the CDR3 is TGTGCCATCAGCGGGGCGGAGTACAATGAGCAGTTCTTC. This gives the protein CAISGAEYNEQFF.

V is TRBV19 and J is TRBJ2-7; D call uncertain. Looked up from germline, CDR1 is LNHDA and CDR2 is SQIVND (reference sequence). The CDR3 loop spans 13 amino acids. Trimming took off 3 bases at V and 6 bases at J, with 12 bases between the two ends. Written as DNA, the CDR3 is TGTGCCAGTAGTATCGGAACGGGTGGCGAGCAGTACTTC. Protein sequence: CASSIGTGGEQYF.

This clone turned up a few times. The chain is built from TRBV9 and TRBJ2-7; D uncertain. CDR3 length: 13 amino acids. Germline V gene lookup returns CDR1 SGDLS and CDR2 YYNGEE. Trimming shortened V by 0 bases and J by 3 bases, and 7 bases separated the two germline ends. CDR3 nucleotide sequence: TGTGCCAGCAGCGTAGGGCAGTACTACGAGCAGTACTTC. Translated: CASSVGQYYEQYF.

The rearrangement joins TRBV30 to TRBJ1-4; TRBD1 aligns across 8 bases. Germline lookup yields CDR1 GTSNPN and CDR2 SVGIG (reference sequence). Trimming at V came to 5 bases and at J to 4 bases, leaving 9 bases not matched to a gene. CDR3 length: 15 amino acids. The CDR3 nucleotides are TGTGCCTGGGACAGGGGCAATAGGGGTAATGAAAAACTGTTTTTT. Translation gives CAWDRGNRGNEKLFF.

This clone was seen only a few times. The chain couples TRBV4-1 to TRBJ2-7; D is unclear. The CDR3 consists of 13 residues. Germline V gene data show CDR1 as MGHRA and CDR2 as YSYEKL. V gave up 4 bases and J gave up 8 bases, with 15 bases separating them. CDR3 coding DNA: TGCGCCAGCAGCCTACTCTCTGGAATCAAGCAGTACTTC. It yields the protein CASSLLSGIKQYF.

The chain carries TRBV12-2 and TRBJ1-5; the listed D gene, TRBD1, was not tested against the DNA. TRBV12-2 is flagged as a pseudogene. The CDR3 has 16 residues. The CDR3 coding sequence is TGTGCAAGTCGCTTAGCGACAGGGTCAATCCGTCAGCCCCAGCATTTT. Translating it yields CASRLATGSIRQPQHF.

The rearrangement links TRBV29-1 to TRBJ2-2; perhaps TRBD2 as D (5 bases). Germline V CDR1 and CDR2: SQVTM, ANQGSEA. The CDR3 totals 14 residues. V was shortened by 1 base and J by 2 bases, with 8 bases between the two germline ends. The CDR3 here is CSVEGTGNTGELFF. In DNA form, the CDR3 reads TGCAGCGTTGAAGGGACTGGCAACACCGGGGAGCTGTTTTTT.

The V call is TRBV27, the J call TRBJ2-7; TRBD1 agrees at 8 bases. CDR1 and CDR2 (germline): MNHEY, SMNVEV (reference sequence). Trimming took 3 bases from V and 1 from J; bases not matched to a gene: 5. CDR3 size: 15 residues. The CDR3 loop reads CASSFLGQASYEQYF. The CDR3 region has the DNA TGTGCCAGCAGTTTTCTGGGACAGGCTTCCTACGAGCAGTACTTC.

The chain combines TRBV4-2 with TRBJ2-1; 13 bases align to TRBD2. Germline V CDR1 and CDR2: LGHNA, YNFKEQ. V lost 3 bases, J lost 7 bases, and 6 bases stayed unmatched. The CDR3 is 16 residues long. CDR3 DNA: TGTGCCAGCAGCCAGGGACTAGCGGGGTTGATAAATGAGCAGTTCTTC. Its translation is CASSQGLAGLINEQFF.